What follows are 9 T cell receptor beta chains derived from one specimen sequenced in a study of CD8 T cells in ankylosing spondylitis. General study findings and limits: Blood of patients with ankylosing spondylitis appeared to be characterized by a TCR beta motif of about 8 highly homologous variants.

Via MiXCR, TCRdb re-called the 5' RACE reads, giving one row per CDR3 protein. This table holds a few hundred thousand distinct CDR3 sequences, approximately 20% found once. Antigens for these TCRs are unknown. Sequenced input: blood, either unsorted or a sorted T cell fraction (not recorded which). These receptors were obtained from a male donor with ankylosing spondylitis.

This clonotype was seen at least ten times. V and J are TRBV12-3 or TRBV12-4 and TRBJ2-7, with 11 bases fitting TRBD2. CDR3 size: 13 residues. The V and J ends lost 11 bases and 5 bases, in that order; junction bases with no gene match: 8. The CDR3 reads CACSGLAGDEQYF. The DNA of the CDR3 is TGTGCCTGTTCTGGACTAGCGGGTGACGAGCAGTACTTC.

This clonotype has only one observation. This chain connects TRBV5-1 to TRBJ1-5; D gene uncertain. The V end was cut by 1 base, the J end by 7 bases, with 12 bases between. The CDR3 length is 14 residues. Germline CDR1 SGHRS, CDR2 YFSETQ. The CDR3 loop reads CASSLLPSGQPQHF. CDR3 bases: TGCGCCAGCAGCTTGTTACCTTCAGGCCAGCCCCAGCATTTT.

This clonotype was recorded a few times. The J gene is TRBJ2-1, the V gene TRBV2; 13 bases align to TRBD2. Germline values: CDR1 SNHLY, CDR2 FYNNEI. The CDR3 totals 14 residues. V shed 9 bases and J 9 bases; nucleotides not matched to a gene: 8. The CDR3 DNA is TGTGCCAGTACTGGACTAGCGGGAGTGGGTGAGCAGTTCTTC. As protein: CASTGLAGVGEQFF. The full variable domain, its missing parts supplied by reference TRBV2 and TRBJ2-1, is EPEVTQTPSHQVTQMGQEVILRCVPISNHLYFYWYRQILGQKVEFLVSFYNNEISEKSEIFDDQFSVERPDGSNFTLKIRSTKLEDSAMYFCASTGLAGVGEQFFGPGTRLTVL.

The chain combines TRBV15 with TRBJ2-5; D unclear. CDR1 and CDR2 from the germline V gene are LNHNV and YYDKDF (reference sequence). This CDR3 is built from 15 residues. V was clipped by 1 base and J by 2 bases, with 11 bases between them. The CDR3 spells CATSRGQVVQETQYF. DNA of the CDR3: TGTGCCACCAGCAGAGGCCAGGTGGTACAAGAGACCCAGTACTTC. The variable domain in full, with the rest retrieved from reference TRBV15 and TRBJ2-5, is DAMVIQNPRYQVTQFGKPVTLSCSQTLNHNVMYWYQQKSSQAPKLLFHYYDKDFNNEADTPDNFQSRRPNTSFCFLDIRSPGLGDTAMYLCATSRGQVVQETQYFGPGTRLLVL.

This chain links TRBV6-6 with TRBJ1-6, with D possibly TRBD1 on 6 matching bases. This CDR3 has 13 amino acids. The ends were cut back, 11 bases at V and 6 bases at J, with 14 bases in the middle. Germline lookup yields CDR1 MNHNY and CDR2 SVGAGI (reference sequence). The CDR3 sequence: CAGGLRGNSPLHF. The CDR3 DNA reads TGTGCCGGGGGACTCAGGGGTAATTCACCCCTCCACTTT.

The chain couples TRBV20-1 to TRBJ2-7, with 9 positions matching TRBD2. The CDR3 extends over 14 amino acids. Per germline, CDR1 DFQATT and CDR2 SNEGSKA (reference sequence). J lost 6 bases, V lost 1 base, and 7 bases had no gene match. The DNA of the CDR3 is TGCAGTGCTAGAGTAGCGGCGGGAGGGGGCGAGCAGTACTTC. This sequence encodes CSARVAAGGGEQYF.

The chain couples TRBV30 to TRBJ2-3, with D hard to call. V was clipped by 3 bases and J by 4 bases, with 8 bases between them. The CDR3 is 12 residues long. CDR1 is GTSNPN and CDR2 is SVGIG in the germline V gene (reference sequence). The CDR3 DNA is TGTGCCTGGAGGGGCAATTCAGATACGCAGTATTTT. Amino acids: CAWRGNSDTQYF.

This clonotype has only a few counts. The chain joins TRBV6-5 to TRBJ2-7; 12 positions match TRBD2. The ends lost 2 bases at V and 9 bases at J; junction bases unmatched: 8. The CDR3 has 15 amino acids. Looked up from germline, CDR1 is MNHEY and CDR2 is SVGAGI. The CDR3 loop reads CASSYRLAGALRQYF. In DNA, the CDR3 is TGTGCCAGCAGTTACAGACTAGCGGGAGCCCTTCGGCAGTACTTC.

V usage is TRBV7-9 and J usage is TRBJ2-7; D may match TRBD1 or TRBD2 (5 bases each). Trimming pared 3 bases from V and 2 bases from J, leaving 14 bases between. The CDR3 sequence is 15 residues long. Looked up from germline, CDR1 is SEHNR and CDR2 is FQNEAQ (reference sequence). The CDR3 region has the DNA TGTGCCAGCAGCTTTGTCACGGGACGTCCCTACGAGCAGTACTTC. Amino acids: CASSFVTGRPYEQYF. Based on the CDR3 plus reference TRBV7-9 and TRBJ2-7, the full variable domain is DTGVSQNPRHKITKRGQNVTFRCDPISEHNRLYWYRQTLGQGPEFLTYFQNEAQLEKSRLLSDRFSAERPKGSFSTLEIQRTEQGDSAMYLCASSFVTGRPYEQYFGPGTRLTVT.